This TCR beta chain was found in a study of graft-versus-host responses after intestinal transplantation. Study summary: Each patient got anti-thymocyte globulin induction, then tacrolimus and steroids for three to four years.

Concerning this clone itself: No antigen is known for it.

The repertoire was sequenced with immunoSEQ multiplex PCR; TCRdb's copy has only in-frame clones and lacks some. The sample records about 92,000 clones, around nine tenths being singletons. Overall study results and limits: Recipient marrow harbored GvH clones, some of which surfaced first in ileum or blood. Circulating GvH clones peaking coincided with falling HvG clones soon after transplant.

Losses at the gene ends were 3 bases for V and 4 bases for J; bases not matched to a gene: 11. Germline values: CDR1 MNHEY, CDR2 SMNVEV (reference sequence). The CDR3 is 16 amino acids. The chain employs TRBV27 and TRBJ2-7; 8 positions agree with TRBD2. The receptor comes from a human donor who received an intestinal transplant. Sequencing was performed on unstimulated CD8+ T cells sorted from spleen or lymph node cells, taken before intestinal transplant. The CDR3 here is CASSFVGAGGYYEQYF. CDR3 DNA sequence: TGTGCCAGCAGTTTTGTAGGGGCGGGAGGTTATTACGAGCAGTACTTC.